One sample yielded the 18 T cell receptor beta chains listed below, sequenced in a study of blood T cell repertoires in COVID-19. The repertoire was sequenced with immunoSEQ multiplex PCR; TCRdb's copy has only in-frame clones and lacks some. The sample shows around 200,000 clones, around 79% of them seen only once. The sequenced sample consisted of peripheral blood. The receptor set was obtained from a woman aged 45-65 years with acute or convalescent COVID-19.

In nucleotides, the CDR3 is TGTGCCAGCAGTGAAATTAAGGGGGCAACTAATGAAAAACTGTTTTTT. It translates to CASSEIKGATNEKLFF. The chain combines TRBV25-1 with TRBJ1-4; perhaps TRBD1 as D (6 bases). V dropped 2 bases and J dropped 0 bases, with 10 bases sitting between them. CDR3 length: 16 amino acids. Germline-derived CDR1 and CDR2 are MGHDK and SYGVNS.

The count of this clone is one. The rearrangement links TRBV3-1 (or the pseudogene TRBV3-2) to TRBJ1-2; TRBD1 matches 7 bases. In germline, CDR1 is LGHDT, CDR2 YNNKEL (reference sequence). The CDR3 runs to 15 residues. J was trimmed by 4 bases and V by 4 bases; bases with no gene match: 9. As DNA, the CDR3 is TGTGCCAGCAGCCCCGGACAGGTCGCAAGCTATGGCTACACCTTC. As protein: CASSPGQVASYGYTF.

This clone was observed a few times. The chain recombines TRBV7-2 with TRBJ2-7; 8 bases fit TRBD1. The V and J ends lost 5 bases and 2 bases, in that order; junction bases with no gene match: 8. CDR3 length equals 15 residues. Germline values: CDR1 SGHTA, CDR2 FQGNSA. The CDR3 region is CASSLTGGPTYEQYF. As DNA, the CDR3 is TGTGCCAGCAGCCTCACAGGGGGGCCCACCTACGAGCAGTACTTC.

The CDR3 protein is CASSQEGGQGDTEAFF. CDR3 sequence (DNA): TGTGCCAGCAGCCAAGAGGGTGGACAGGGGGACACTGAAGCTTTCTTT. The rearrangement links TRBV4-2 to TRBJ1-1; 10 bases are shared with TRBD1. CDR3 length equals 16 residues. Germline V gene lookup returns CDR1 LGHNA and CDR2 YNFKEQ. V dropped 0 bases and J dropped 3; count of bases not matched to a gene: 4.

This clone was seen a handful of times. A junction end diverges from the germline sequence, so it may reflect a read error. The rearrangement links TRBV6-6 to TRBJ2-7; D is undetermined. This CDR3 region has 13 residues. Germline V lookup: CDR1 MNHNY, CDR2 SVGAGI (reference sequence). CDR3 DNA: TGTGCCAGCAGTGACTCGGAGTTCCGCGAGCAGTACTTC. Protein sequence: CASSDSEFREQYF.

The rearrangement joins TRBV7-8 to TRBJ1-6; a possible D gene is TRBD1 (5 bases). Trimming left V 4 bases short and J 3 bases short, with 13 bases between. This CDR3 spans 16 amino acids. The germline CDR1 and CDR2 sequences are SGHVS and FQNEAQ. DNA for the CDR3: TGTGCCAGCAGCTCGAGAGACAGAGTCTATAATTCACCCCTCCACTTT. Protein sequence: CASSSRDRVYNSPLHF.

The rearrangement uses TRBV28 and TRBJ1-2, with D perhaps TRBD1 (6 bases). Looked up from germline, CDR1 is MDHEN and CDR2 is SYDVKM. The V end was cut by 5 bases, the J end by 6 bases, with 13 bases between. The CDR3 runs to 13 residues. The CDR3 DNA sequence: TGTGCCAGCAGTCCAAGGGGGAGCCATGGCTACACCTTC. It yields the protein CASSPRGSHGYTF.

In this sample, this clone turned up a few times. The V gene is TRBV9, the J gene TRBJ2-3, with D possibly being TRBD2 (5 bases). Trimming removed 4 bases from V and 1 base from J, with 19 bases in between. The CDR3 runs 17 residues. The germline CDR1 and CDR2 sequences are SGDLS and YYNGEE. CDR3 in DNA: TGTGCCAGCAGCACCGAACCGGGCTCGAGGGGCACAGATACGCAGTATTTT. Its translation is CASSTEPGSRGTDTQYF.

The chain carries TRBV5-5 and TRBJ1-4, with 7 bases identical to TRBD1. This CDR3 comprises 14 residues. V lost 1 base to trimming and J lost 7 bases; unmatched junction nucleotides: 4. Germline loops: CDR1 SGHKS, CDR2 YYEKEE (reference sequence). CDR3: CASSLSGGSEKLFF. The CDR3 nucleotides are TGTGCCAGCAGCTTGTCAGGGGGGAGTGAAAAACTGTTTTTT.

V usage is TRBV5-1 and J usage is TRBJ2-1; D is perhaps TRBD2 (5 bases). Germline V gene data show CDR1 as SGHRS and CDR2 as YFSETQ. The CDR3 totals 14 residues. Between the trimmed V and J ends, which lost 0 bases and 6 bases, there was a span of 10 bases. CDR3 region: CASSLGSGANEQFF. The CDR3 DNA follows: TGCGCCAGCAGCTTGGGAAGCGGAGCCAATGAGCAGTTCTTC.

The genes are TRBV2 and TRBJ2-7, with TRBD2 identical over 11 bases. V shed 7 bases, J shed 4 bases, and the junction held 6 bases outside the gene matches. Germline loops: CDR1 SNHLY, CDR2 FYNNEI. The CDR3 contains 14 residues. DNA for the CDR3: TGTGCCAGCACCTCGGGACTAGCGGTATACGAGCAGTACTTC. Residues: CASTSGLAVYEQYF.

The V gene is TRBV6-1, the J gene TRBJ2-7; D gene ambiguous. V was cut by 5 bases and J by 5 bases, with 10 bases left in between. The CDR3 consists of 12 residues. Germline assignment: CDR1 MNHNS and CDR2 SASEGT. The CDR3 reads CASSPVPDEQYF. The CDR3, as DNA: TGTGCCAGCAGTCCCGTTCCCGACGAGCAGTACTTC.

This clone showed up just once. The rearrangement joins TRBV6-6 to TRBJ1-5, with TRBD1 identical over 10 bases. The germline gives CDR1 MNHNY, CDR2 SVGAGI (reference sequence). J was trimmed by 7 bases and V by 2 bases; bases with no gene match: 2. The CDR3 runs 14 residues. The CDR3 loop reads CASSYRGQGQPQHF. In DNA, the CDR3 is TGTGCCAGCAGTTACCGGGGACAGGGGCAGCCCCAGCATTTT.

J is TRBJ1-2 and V is TRBV4-1, with TRBD1 matching over 7 bases. The junction had 5 bases not matched to a gene; V was cut back by 1 base and J by 3 bases. CDR1 MGHRA and CDR2 YSYEKL come from the germline V gene. The CDR3 runs 15 residues. CDR3: CASSQVVGTDYGYTF. The CDR3 coding sequence is TGCGCCAGCAGCCAAGTAGTTGGGACAGACTATGGCTACACCTTC.

The chain is built from TRBV10-1 and TRBJ2-2; perhaps TRBD1 as D (5 bases). Germline V gene sequence: CDR1 WNHNN, CDR2 SYGVQD (reference sequence). The CDR3 contains 15 residues. V dropped 2 bases and J dropped 2 bases, with 9 bases sitting between them. The CDR3 DNA sequence: TGCGCCAGCAGTGAGAACAGGCCAAACACCGGGGAGCTGTTTTTT. Amino acid sequence: CASSENRPNTGELFF.

CDR3 in DNA: TGTGCCAGCAGTAAGTCGGAGGCAAACACTGAAGCTTTCTTT. It encodes CASSKSEANTEAFF. The chain is built from TRBV6-5 and TRBJ1-1; D gene ambiguous. This CDR3 has 14 amino acids. The germline CDR1 and CDR2 sequences are MNHEY and SVGAGI. With 5 bases removed from V and 2 bases from J, the gap between germline ends came to 12 bases.

This chain connects TRBV30 to TRBJ2-7; D remains unclear. V lost 2 bases to trimming and J lost 5 bases, with 10 bases between them. CDR1 is GTSNPN and CDR2 is SVGIG in the germline V gene (reference sequence). This CDR3 is 12 amino acids long. CDR3 sequence: CAWSWRSHEQYF. In DNA form, the CDR3 reads TGTGCCTGGAGTTGGAGATCCCACGAGCAGTACTTC.

The chain combines TRBV6-2 or TRBV6-3 with TRBJ2-2; possible D gene TRBD2, 7 bases. The CDR3 totals 17 residues. Per germline, CDR1 MNHEY and CDR2 SVGEGT. Trimming shortened V by 6 bases and J by 2 bases, and 19 bases separated the two germline ends. The DNA for the CDR3 is TGTGCCAGCAGCCCTTGGATGGGGGGGACAAACACCGGGGAGCTGTTTTTT. It specifies CASSPWMGGTNTGELFF.